This is a list of T cell receptor beta chains from one sample in a study of blood T cells in healthy people across ages. Each CDR3 protein is one row after TCRdb ran MiXCR on the 5' RACE reads. Of more than 1,000,000 distinct CDR3 sequences listed, around 27% were seen once; the top ten hold about 0.69%. Separately, the same data were catalogued under a study of T cells of mothers and their children.

Specimen: blood. The receptors shown here come from a girl aged 2-15 years in good health. Each CDR3 is given with its conserved first and last residue. A D gene is named only where the DNA matches it firmly. Size values are once, few and many counts, or a class for expanded clones, and some rows have none.

15	TRBD1	TRBV20-1	few	TRBJ2-5	TGCAGTGCTATCCCTTTGACCGGGGACAGAGAGACCCAGTACTTC	CSAIPLTGDRETQYF
16	-	TRBV21-1	few	TRBJ2-3	TGTGCCAGCAGCAAAGAGTTGACAGGAAGCACAGATACGCAGTATTTT	CASSKELTGSTDTQYF
11	TRBD1	TRBV7-2	few	TRBJ1-2	TGTGCCAGCAGAGCAGGGGGTGGCTACACCTTC	CASRAGGGYTF
15	TRBD2	TRBV20-1	-	TRBJ2-1	TGCAGTGCTAGAGACAGCGGGGTAAAACACAATGAGCAGTTCTTC	CSARDSGVKHNEQFF
16	-	TRBV24-1	few	TRBJ2-7	TGTGCCACCAGTGACCGCGGGGAGACAGACCGCTACGAGCAGTACTTC	CATSDRGETDRYEQYF
10	TRBD1	TRBV12-3/TRBV12-4	few	TRBJ2-4	TGTGCCAGCGGCCAGGGGGTCCTATACTTC	CASGQGVLYF
14	-	TRBV11-1	-	TRBJ1-6	TGCGCCAGCAGCTTAACCCCTGCACGTTCACCCCTCCACTTT	CASSLTPARSPLHF
12	TRBD2	TRBV5-1	few	TRBJ2-1	TGCGCCAGCGGGGACTATAGCTCTGAGCAGTTCTTC	CASGDYSSEQFF
14	TRBD2	TRBV20-1	-	TRBJ2-1	TGCGGTGCTAGTGGGCGGGGGGCTGGCGATGAGCAGTTCTTC	CGASGRGAGDEQFF
12	-	TRBV28	-	TRBJ2-1	TGTGCCAGCAGTCGCTATCCCGATGAGCAGTTCTTC	CASSRYPDEQFF
15	TRBD1	TRBV29-1	many	TRBJ2-5	TGCAGCGTTCGACCCGGGACAGGGGGCGAAGAGACCCAGTACTTC	CSVRPGTGGEETQYF
16	TRBD1	TRBV4-3	few	TRBJ1-2	TGCGCCAGCAGCCAAGGTCCGGCGGGACAGGGGGCAGGCTACACCTTC	CASSQGPAGQGAGYTF
15	TRBD1	TRBV5-6	few	TRBJ1-1	TGTGCCAGCAGCTTGGGAACAGGGGGCTACACTGAAGCTTTCTTT	CASSLGTGGYTEAFF
16	TRBD1	TRBV4-3	few	TRBJ1-1	TGCGCCAGCAGCCTATCCGGGACAGGGGGAATAACTGAAGCTTTCTTT	CASSLSGTGGITEAFF
13	-	TRBV6-5	-	TRBJ2-7	TGTGCCAGCGGAGGGGGTTTTGGCTACGAGCAGTACTTC	CASGGGFGYEQYF